This T cell receptor beta chain was recovered during a study of blood T cell repertoires in COVID-19. Here immunoSEQ multiplex PCR was the method, and the copy in TCRdb shows in-frame clones only, minus some. The sample contains more than 85,000 clones, 90% of which appear only once. The CDR3 totals 19 residues. Germline V gene lookup returns CDR1 SGHAT and CDR2 FQNNGV. The V gene end was trimmed by 5 bases and the J gene end by 6 bases; junction bases not matched to a gene: 16. This TCR derives from a man aged 55 to 70 with acute or convalescent COVID-19. Sequenced material: peripheral blood. The chain employs TRBV11-2 and TRBJ2-7, with 16 positions matching TRBD2. CDR3 nucleotide sequence: TGTGCCAGCAGCCCAACTTTGGGACTAGCGGGAGGGCCCCGCAGCGAGCAGTACTTC. Translation: CASSPTLGLAGGPRSEQYF.